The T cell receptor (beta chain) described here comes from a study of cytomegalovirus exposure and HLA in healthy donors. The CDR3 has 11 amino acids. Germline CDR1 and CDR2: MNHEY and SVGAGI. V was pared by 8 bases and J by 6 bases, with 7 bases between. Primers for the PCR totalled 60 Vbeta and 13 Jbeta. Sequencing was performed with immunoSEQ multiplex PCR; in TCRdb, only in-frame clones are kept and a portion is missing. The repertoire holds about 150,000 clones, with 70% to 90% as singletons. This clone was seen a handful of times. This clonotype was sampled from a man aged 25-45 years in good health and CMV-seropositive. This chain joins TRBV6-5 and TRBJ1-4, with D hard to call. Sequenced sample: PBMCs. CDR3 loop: CASRYDEKLFF. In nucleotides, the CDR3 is TGTGCCAGCCGGTATGATGAAAAACTGTTTTTT.